These 2 T cell receptor beta chains share one sample of origin, sequenced in a study of shared clonotypes between healthy human individuals (dated by TCRdb to 2020 to 2022). The library was obtained by the immunoSEQ multiplex PCR assay. TCRdb mirrors the immuneACCESS table, restricted to in-frame sequences. Some clones are absent from its copies; in checked studies, under half trace to an unresolved V gene, and the reason for the others is unknown. Recorded for this sample are 2 million or so clones; about 95% of them occurred a single time. The ten biggest clones cover 0.85% to 1.3% of the sample. CD8 naive samples consisted of CD45RO-negative cells that were positively selected for CCR7, yielding a CD45RA+CCR7+ population without TemRA cells. Sequencing input: naive CD8+ T cells sorted from blood. Interpreted using the paper, the cell subset or site label stands for: CD45RA+CCR7+. The receptors were gathered from a man between 18 and 29 years old in good health.

The CDR3 loop reads CASSFSGGNQPQHF. CDR3 DNA: TGTGCCAGCAGCTTTTCTGGGGGAAATCAGCCCCAGCATTTT. This chain connects TRBV5-6 to TRBJ1-5, with a weak D call TRBD1 (5 bases). Germline V gene lookup returns CDR1 SGHDT and CDR2 YYEEEE. This CDR3 is 14 amino acids long. V lost 2 bases to trimming and J lost 4 bases, with 10 bases between them.

The CDR3 spells CSVAAGVRGYNEQFF. The CDR3 nucleotides are TGCAGCGTCGCCGCAGGGGTTCGGGGATACAATGAGCAGTTCTTC. J is TRBJ2-1 and V is TRBV29-1, with a tentative D call TRBD1 (6 bases). Germline-derived CDR1 and CDR2 are SQVTM and ANQGSEA. Trimming took 6 bases from V and 4 from J, leaving 19 bases between them. The CDR3 loop spans 15 amino acids.